Listed below are T cell receptor beta chains from one sample, sequenced in a study of CD8+CD57+ T cells in acquired aplastic anemia. TCRdb redid the calling of the reads with MiXCR, one entry per CDR3 protein. Of under 500,000 distinct CDR3 sequences in the sample, more than 25% were seen once. Material for sequencing was sorted CD4+, CD8+, or CD8+CD57+ T cells (not recorded which) from PBMCs. These receptors all come from a human donor with aplastic anemia. The CDR3 runs from the conserved cysteine through the conserved F or W. A D gene is named only where the DNA matches it firmly. Clone size appears in some rows only: once, few, many, or a class for an expanded clone.

clone_size j_call v_call d_call cdr3_nt cdr3_aa
few TRBJ1-3 TRBV2 NA TGTGCCAGCAGTTCAGGGGTTGGAAACACCATATATTTT CASSSGVGNTIYF
NA TRBJ2-2 TRBV3-1 NA TGTGCCAGCAGCCAACTAGAAACCGGGGAGCTGTTTTTT CASSQLETGELFF
NA TRBJ1-2 TRBV19 TRBD1 TGTGCCAGTAGTGTAGGGGCCGGGACAGGGGGCTATGGCTACACCTTC CASSVGAGTGGYGYTF
NA TRBJ2-2 TRBV20-1 NA TGCAGTGCTAGAGGAAAGCGTTGGGTCGGGGAGCTGTTTTTT CSARGKRWVGELFF
NA TRBJ1-2 TRBV7-8 NA TGTGCCAGCAGCGCAACACACTCTGGCTACACCTTC CASSATHSGYTF
many TRBJ1-2 TRBV7-9 NA TGTGCCAGCAGCTTAGAGGGTCTCGGCTACACCTTC CASSLEGLGYTF
NA TRBJ2-7 TRBV15 TRBD1 TGTGCCACCAGCAGAGGGGGGACAGGGCTCCACGAGCAGTACTTC CATSRGGTGLHEQYF
many TRBJ2-1 TRBV24-1 NA TGTGCCACCAGTGATTCCACGACTAGGACCTACAATGAGCAGTTCTTC CATSDSTTRTYNEQFF
NA TRBJ1-1 TRBV5-1 NA TGCGCCAGCAGCCCTCTTGCCCATGGCATGAACACTGAAGCCTTCTTT CASSPLAHGMNTEAFF
NA TRBJ2-1 TRBV4-3 NA TGCGCCAGCAGCCAAGATGAGAGACAGACCTACAATGAGCAGTTCTTC CASSQDERQTYNEQFF